This T cell receptor (beta chain) was identified during a study of cytomegalovirus exposure and HLA in healthy donors. Study findings and constraints: There were some V segments, including TRBV6-2 and TRBV6-3, excluded as indistinguishable. A few chains linked to CMV were shown in vitro to be specific for CMV antigens.

To note about this clone: What it recognizes is unknown.

The CDR3 is made up of 18 amino acids. Researchers ran the PCR with 60 Vbeta and 13 Jbeta primers. Only in-frame clones appear in the TCRdb table, and some are missing; sequencing was by immunoSEQ multiplex PCR. The sample includes about 200,000 clones, more than 65% seen only once; the top ten take 0.6% to 0.65%. The sequence was obtained from a young man in good health and CMV-seronegative. The chain employs TRBV21-1 and TRBJ2-5; the table's D gene call, TRBD2, was not cross checked with the DNA. TRBV21-1 is noted as a pseudogene. The material sequenced was PBMCs. The CDR3 here is CASSPAGGLAPFQETQYF. The CDR3, as DNA: TGTGCCAGCAGCCCTGCCGGCGGGCTAGCGCCTTTCCAAGAGACCCAGTACTTC.